The 26 T cell receptor beta chains in this list originate from one sample, sequenced in a study of T cells after yellow fever vaccination. A single record per CDR3 protein comes from TCRdb applying MiXCR to the 5' RACE reads. Found here are just over 250,000 distinct CDR3 sequences, approximately 5.2% of them singletons; the top ten hold roughly 3.4%. Sequenced material: CD4+ T cells sorted from PBMCs, taken on the day of the yellow fever booster vaccination. The source is a man in his late teens or twenties who received the YFV17D yellow fever vaccine.

This clonotype has at least ten counts. The V and J genes are TRBV5-1 and TRBJ2-7, with 9 bases aligning to TRBD1. Germline CDR1 and CDR2: SGHRS and YFSETQ. The V gene end was trimmed by 2 bases and the J gene end by 5 bases; junction bases not matched to a gene: 8. The CDR3 contains 15 residues. The CDR3 here is CASSFDPGQGNEQYF. The CDR3 DNA reads as TGCGCCAGCAGCTTTGACCCGGGACAGGGCAACGAGCAGTACTTC. Full variable domain (outside the CDR3, taken from reference TRBV5-1 and TRBJ2-7): KAGVTQTPRYLIKTRGQQVTLSCSPISGHRSVSWYQQTPGQGLQFLFEYFSETQRNKGNFPGRFSGRQFSNSRSEMNVSTLELGDSALYLCASSFDPGQGNEQYFGPGTRLTVT.

The chain links TRBV4-2 to TRBJ1-1, with D possibly being TRBD1 (6 bases). The CDR3 contains 15 residues. The V gene lost 0 bases and the J gene lost 1 base, with 9 bases spanning the gap. Per the germline V gene, CDR1 is LGHNA and CDR2 is YNFKEQ. The CDR3 region is CASSQDRDTNTEAFF. CDR3 nucleotides: TGTGCCAGCAGCCAAGATAGGGACACGAACACTGAAGCTTTCTTT.

This rearrangement joins TRBV9 to TRBJ2-6; no clear D. The germline gives CDR1 SGDLS, CDR2 YYNGEE. The CDR3 contains 16 residues. V was shortened by 3 bases and J by 0 bases, with 10 bases between the two germline ends. Here the CDR3 reads CASSAALSSGANVLTF. Here the CDR3 DNA reads TGTGCCAGCAGCGCAGCATTAAGCTCTGGGGCCAACGTCCTGACTTTC.

This clonotype turned up a few times. DNA of the CDR3: TGTGCCAGCAGTTTTCTGGGCATGCAGCCCCAGCATTTT. Translation gives CASSFLGMQPQHF. The J gene is TRBJ1-5, the V gene TRBV27; D is uncertain. Germline loops: CDR1 MNHEY, CDR2 SMNVEV (reference sequence). V lost 3 bases and J lost 7, with 10 bases in between. The CDR3 is 13 residues long.

Note on this clonotype: This may stem from a read error, because a much larger clone lies one nucleotide away. The genes are TRBV3-1 and TRBJ2-3; D unclear. The germline V gene has CDR1 LGHDT and CDR2 YNNKEL (reference sequence). The CDR3 covers 12 residues. V was shortened by 5 bases and J by 2 bases, with 5 bases between the two germline ends. CDR3 nucleotides: TGTGCCAGCAGCTTTAACACAGATACGCAGTATTTT. Its translation: CASSFNTDTQYF.

This clonotype has a handful of counts. The chain carries TRBV5-6 and TRBJ1-2; the D is unclear. Germline V gives CDR1 SGHDT, CDR2 YYEEEE. V lost 4 bases to trimming and J lost 9 bases, with 16 bases between them. The CDR3 is 13 residues long. CDR3 region: CASSVVPVRRYTF. The CDR3 nucleotides read TGTGCCAGCAGCGTCGTGCCCGTCCGCCGCTACACCTTC.

The V call is TRBV7-8, the J call TRBJ1-4, with unresolved D. Germline CDR1 and CDR2: SGHVS and FQNEAQ. V gave up 4 bases and J gave up 4 bases, with 13 bases separating them. The CDR3 runs to 15 residues. The CDR3 sequence: CASSSRRVGNEKLFF. CDR3 coding DNA: TGTGCCAGCAGCTCCCGGAGGGTCGGTAATGAAAAACTGTTTTTT.

This clonotype was observed a single time. One base away lies a much larger clone, so this may be a sequencing read error. The final CDR3 position lacks the conserved phenylalanine or tryptophan, pointing to a likely read error. The chain combines TRBV27 with TRBJ1-6, with D hard to call. Germline V CDR1 and CDR2: MNHEY, SMNVEV (reference sequence). This CDR3 is 13 amino acids long. Deletions cut 3 bases from V and 6 bases from J, with 6 bases between. The CDR3 DNA sequence: TGTGCCAGCAGTTTTAGCGGTAATTCACCCCTCCACTAT. Translating gives CASSFSGNSPLHY.

V gene TRBV27 combines with J gene TRBJ1-1; 7 bases match TRBD1. The CDR3 has 13 residues. Germline CDR1 reads MNHEY; CDR2 reads SMNVEV (reference sequence). The V gene end was trimmed by 6 bases and the J gene end by 7 bases; junction bases not matched to a gene: 8. The CDR3, as DNA: TGTGCCAGCAGCCCTGGGGGACAGTTTGAAGCTTTCTTT. This translates into CASSPGGQFEAFF.

The genes are TRBV28 and TRBJ2-6; D unclear. CDR1 and CDR2 (germline): MDHEN, SYDVKM. Trimming pared 2 bases from V and 4 bases from J, leaving 3 bases between. The CDR3 loop spans 13 amino acids. This chain's CDR3 is CASSLKGANVLTF. The CDR3 DNA sequence: TGTGCCAGCAGTTTAAAGGGGGCCAACGTCCTGACTTTC.

This clonotype was counted at least ten times. The V and J genes are TRBV6-6 and TRBJ2-3; D is perhaps TRBD1 (5 bases). Between the trimmed V and J ends, which lost 0 bases and 0 bases, there was a span of 10 bases. In germline, CDR1 is MNHNY, CDR2 SVGAGI (reference sequence). This CDR3 is 16 amino acids long. CDR3: CASSYSGVSSTDTQYF. CDR3 bases: TGTGCCAGCAGTTACTCAGGGGTTAGTAGCACAGATACGCAGTATTTT.

The chain has TRBV9 and TRBJ2-3; D uncertain. Germline V gene lookup returns CDR1 SGDLS and CDR2 YYNGEE. V shed 3 bases and J shed 0 bases, with 14 bases lying between them. CDR3 length: 16 residues. CDR3 sequence reads: CASSERGPRSTDTQYF. The DNA of the CDR3 is TGTGCCAGCAGCGAACGAGGACCGCGAAGCACAGATACGCAGTATTTT.

This clonotype was counted at least ten times. V and J are TRBV7-8 and TRBJ2-5, with D perhaps matching TRBD1 (6 bases). This CDR3 contains 12 residues. Trimming removed 5 bases from V and 8 bases from J, with 12 bases in between. CDR1 is SGHVS, CDR2 FQNEAQ, per germline. The CDR3, as DNA: TGTGCCAGCAGCCCAGGGGAAGGTACCCAGTACTTC. It yields the protein CASSPGEGTQYF.

The J gene is TRBJ1-1, the V gene TRBV7-6; D ambiguous. The germline V gene encodes CDR1 SGHVS and CDR2 FNYEAQ. V was trimmed by 2 bases and J by 1 base, leaving 5 bases between them. CDR3 length: 13 residues. Here the CDR3 reads CASSLFTNTEAFF. Written as DNA, the CDR3 is TGTGCCAGCAGCTTATTTACGAACACTGAAGCTTTCTTT.

This clonotype was counted ten times or more. The chain couples TRBV20-1 to TRBJ2-5; 11 nucleotides agree with TRBD2. Germline CDR1 reads DFQATT; CDR2 reads SNEGSKA (reference sequence). V lost 3 bases, J lost 4 bases, and 7 bases stayed unmatched. This CDR3 region has 15 residues. The CDR3 nucleotides are TGCAGTGCTAGTTTCACTAGCGGGAGAGGAGAGACCCAGTACTTC. This sequence encodes CSASFTSGRGETQYF.

This clonotype was found a few times. V usage is TRBV6-1 and J usage is TRBJ2-7; the match to TRBD1 covers 7 bases. CDR1 and CDR2 (germline): MNHNS, SASEGT. The V gene end was trimmed by 10 bases and the J gene end by 11 bases; junction bases not matched to a gene: 5. The CDR3 length is 9 residues. The CDR3 protein is CATDRDEYV. The CDR3 nucleotides are TGTGCCACCGACAGGGATGAGTACGTC.

This clonotype has a handful of counts. V and J are TRBV5-1 and TRBJ2-5, with D tentatively TRBD2 (5 bases). The germline V and J ends were trimmed by 0 bases and 5 bases, with 20 bases remaining between them. CDR3 length: 17 amino acids. Germline lookup yields CDR1 SGHRS and CDR2 YFSETQ. The CDR3 DNA follows: TGCGCCAGCAGCTTGGCCATCTTGCCGGGGTTGGGGGAGACCCAGTACTTC. Its translation: CASSLAILPGLGETQYF.

This clonotype has only a few counts. The chain combines TRBV7-2 with TRBJ1-4, with D unresolved. The CDR3 length is 15 residues. Trimming removed 2 bases at V and 8 bases at J, with 15 bases between. The germline CDR1 and CDR2 sequences are SGHTA and FQGNSA. This CDR3 reads CASSLNLSGMEKLFF. CDR3 sequence (DNA): TGTGCCAGCAGCTTAAATCTGTCAGGCATGGAAAAACTGTTTTTT. Based on the CDR3 plus reference TRBV7-2 and TRBJ1-4, the full variable domain is GAGVSQSPSNKVTEKGKDVELRCDPISGHTALYWYRQSLGQGLEFLIYFQGNSAPDKSGLPSDRFSAERTGGSVSTLTIQRTQQEDSAVYLCASSLNLSGMEKLFFGSGTQLSVL.

This chain uses TRBV20-1 with TRBJ1-1; D is unresolved. Per the germline V gene, CDR1 is DFQATT and CDR2 is SNEGSKA (reference sequence). The CDR3 contains 12 residues. The V gene lost 7 bases and the J gene lost 1 base, with 10 bases spanning the gap. As DNA, the CDR3 is TGCAGTGAGTTAGGTCCGAACACTGAAGCTTTCTTT. Encoded protein: CSELGPNTEAFF.

There are a few counts of this clonotype. The chain is built from TRBV19 and TRBJ2-5; D gene ambiguous. The germline V gene has CDR1 LNHDA and CDR2 SQIVND (reference sequence). Trimming stripped 3 bases from V and 2 bases from J, with 7 bases between. This CDR3 region has 13 residues. DNA of the CDR3: TGTGCCAGTAGTATGGTGCGGCAAGAGACCCAGTACTTC. Its protein is CASSMVRQETQYF. Full variable domain (outside the CDR3, taken from reference TRBV19 and TRBJ2-5): DGGITQSPKYLFRKEGQNVTLSCEQNLNHDAMYWYRQDPGQGLRLIYYSQIVNDFQKGDIAEGYSVSREKKESFPLTVTSAQKNPTAFYLCASSMVRQETQYFGPGTRLLVL.

This clonotype was recorded many times. The chain joins TRBV7-2 to TRBJ1-1, with a possible D match to TRBD1 (5 bases). This CDR3 contains 14 residues. V was shortened by 5 bases and J by 1 base, with 11 bases between the two germline ends. From germline, CDR1 is SGHTA and CDR2 FQGNSA. The CDR3 loop is CASSAQGGNTEAFF. The CDR3, as DNA: TGTGCCAGCAGCGCGCAGGGCGGGAACACTGAAGCTTTCTTT.

The genes are TRBV5-1 and TRBJ2-2, with unresolved D. This CDR3 region has 14 residues. Germline CDR1 reads SGHRS; CDR2 reads YFSETQ. V was trimmed by 3 bases and J by 5 bases, leaving 11 bases between them. Here the CDR3 DNA reads TGCGCCAGCAGCTCCATCGACTTAACCGGGGAGCTGTTTTTT. It specifies CASSSIDLTGELFF.

The chain joins TRBV7-9 to TRBJ1-3; D remains unclear. The germline CDR1 and CDR2 sequences are SEHNR and FQNEAQ (reference sequence). The CDR3 is made up of 11 amino acids. V was shortened by 5 bases and J by 9 bases, with 8 bases between the two germline ends. The CDR3 is CASSTSGTIYF. The CDR3, as DNA: TGTGCCAGCAGCACATCCGGCACCATATATTTT.

This sequence joins TRBV18 and TRBJ2-3; D might be TRBD1 or TRBD2, each matching 7 bases. The V gene lost 1 base and the J gene lost 4 bases, with 15 bases spanning the gap. The germline V gene has CDR1 KGHSH and CDR2 LQKENI. This CDR3 region has 16 residues. The CDR3 DNA follows: TGTGCCAGCTCACCACAGCAGGGGGGGGCCGCAGATACGCAGTATTTT. Amino acids: CASSPQQGGAADTQYF.

This clonotype was seen more than once but under ten times. This chain uses TRBV7-2 with TRBJ2-3; perhaps TRBD2 as D (5 bases). V dropped 5 bases and J dropped 3 bases, with 9 bases sitting between them. The CDR3 is made up of 13 amino acids. Germline CDR1 and CDR2: SGHTA and FQGNSA. As DNA, the CDR3 is TGTGCCAGCAGCGCTTGGGAGACAGATACGCAGTATTTT. The encoded protein is CASSAWETDTQYF. Filled out from reference TRBV7-2 and TRBJ2-3, the complete variable domain reads GAGVSQSPSNKVTEKGKDVELRCDPISGHTALYWYRQSLGQGLEFLIYFQGNSAPDKSGLPSDRFSAERTGGSVSTLTIQRTQQEDSAVYLCASSAWETDTQYFGPGTRLTVL.

The sample holds a few counts of this clonotype. CDR3 bases: TGTGCCAGCAGCGTCCGGGATTTTAGAGGCAATCAGCCCCAGCATTTT. This sequence encodes CASSVRDFRGNQPQHF. V and J are TRBV9 and TRBJ1-5; the D is unclear. The CDR3 consists of 16 residues. The V gene's germline CDR1 is SGDLS and CDR2 YYNGEE. V gave up 2 bases and J gave up 2 bases, with 14 bases separating them. The full variable domain, its missing parts supplied by reference TRBV9 and TRBJ1-5, is DSGVTQTPKHLITATGQRVTLRCSPRSGDLSVYWYQQSLDQGLQFLIQYYNGEERAKGNILERFSAQQFPDLHSELNLSSLELGDSALYFCASSVRDFRGNQPQHFGDGTRLSIL.